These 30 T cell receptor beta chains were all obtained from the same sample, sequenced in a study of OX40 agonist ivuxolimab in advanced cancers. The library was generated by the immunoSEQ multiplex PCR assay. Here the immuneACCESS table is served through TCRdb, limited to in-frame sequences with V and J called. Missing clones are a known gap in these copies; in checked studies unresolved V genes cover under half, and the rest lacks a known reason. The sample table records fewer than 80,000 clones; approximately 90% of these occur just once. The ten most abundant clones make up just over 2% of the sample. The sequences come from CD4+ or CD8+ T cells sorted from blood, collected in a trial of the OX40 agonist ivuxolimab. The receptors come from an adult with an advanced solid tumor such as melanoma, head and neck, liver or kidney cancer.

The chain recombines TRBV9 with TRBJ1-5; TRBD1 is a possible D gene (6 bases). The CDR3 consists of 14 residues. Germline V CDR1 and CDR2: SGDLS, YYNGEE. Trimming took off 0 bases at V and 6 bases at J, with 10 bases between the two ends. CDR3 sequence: CASSVGGASQPQHF. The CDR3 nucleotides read TGTGCCAGCAGCGTAGGGGGGGCAAGTCAGCCCCAGCATTTT.

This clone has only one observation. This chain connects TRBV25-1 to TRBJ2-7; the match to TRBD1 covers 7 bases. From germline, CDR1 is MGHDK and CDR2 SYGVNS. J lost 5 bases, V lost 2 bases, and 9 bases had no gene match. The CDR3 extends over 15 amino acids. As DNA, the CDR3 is TGTGCCAGCAGTGAAGTCGAGACAGGGAACAACGAGCAGTACTTC. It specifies CASSEVETGNNEQYF.

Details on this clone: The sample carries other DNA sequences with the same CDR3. CDR3 amino acids: CASSLSGLAGGGTGELFF. Written as DNA, the CDR3 is TGTGCCAGCAGTTTATCGGGACTAGCGGGAGGTGGCACCGGGGAGCTGTTTTTT. This chain uses TRBV27 with TRBJ2-2; 15 bases are a match to TRBD2. Per germline, CDR1 MNHEY and CDR2 SMNVEV (reference sequence). The CDR3 runs to 18 residues. The V segment lost 0 bases and the J segment 4 bases; nucleotides outside the gene matches: 3.

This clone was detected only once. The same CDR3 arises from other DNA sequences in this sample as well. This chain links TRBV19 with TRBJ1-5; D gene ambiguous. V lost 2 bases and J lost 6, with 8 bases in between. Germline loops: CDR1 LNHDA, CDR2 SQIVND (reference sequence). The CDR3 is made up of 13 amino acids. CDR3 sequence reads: CASSIRGRQPQHF. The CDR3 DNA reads TGTGCCAGTAGTATAAGAGGGCGTCAGCCCCAGCATTTT.

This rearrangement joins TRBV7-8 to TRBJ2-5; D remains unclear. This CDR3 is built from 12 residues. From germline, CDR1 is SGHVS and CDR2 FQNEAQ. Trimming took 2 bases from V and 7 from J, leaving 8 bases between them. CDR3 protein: CASSLPLGTQYF. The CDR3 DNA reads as TGTGCCAGCAGCTTACCCCTAGGGACCCAGTACTTC. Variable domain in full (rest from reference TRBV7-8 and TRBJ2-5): GAGVSQSPRYKVAKRGQDVALRCDPISGHVSLFWYQQALGQGPEFLTYFQNEAQLDKSGLPSDRFFAERPEGSVSTLKIQRTQQEDSAVYLCASSLPLGTQYFGPGTRLLVL.

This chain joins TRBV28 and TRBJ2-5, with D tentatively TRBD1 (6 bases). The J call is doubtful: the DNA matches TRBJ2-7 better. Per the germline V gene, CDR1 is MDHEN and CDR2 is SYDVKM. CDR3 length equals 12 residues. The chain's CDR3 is CASGRGNYEQYF. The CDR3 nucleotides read TGTGCCAGCGGCAGGGGCAACTACGAGCAGTACTTC.

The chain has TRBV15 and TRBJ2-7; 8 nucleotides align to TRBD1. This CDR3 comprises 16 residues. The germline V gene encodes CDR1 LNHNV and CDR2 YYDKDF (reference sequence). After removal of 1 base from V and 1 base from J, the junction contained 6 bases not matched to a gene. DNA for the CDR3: TGTGCCACCAGCAGAGGAAGTGGGACAGGTTCCTACGAGCAGTACTTC. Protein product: CATSRGSGTGSYEQYF.

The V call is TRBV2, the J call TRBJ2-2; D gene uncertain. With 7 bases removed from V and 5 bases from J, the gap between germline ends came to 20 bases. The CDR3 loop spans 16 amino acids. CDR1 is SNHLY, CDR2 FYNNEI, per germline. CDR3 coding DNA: TGTGCCAGCACTACTGAACGATCCCCTGGGACCGGGGAGCTGTTTTTT. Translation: CASTTERSPGTGELFF.

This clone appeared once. CDR3 protein: CASSPTPGSFDRYF. The CDR3 nucleotides are TGTGCCAGCAGCCCAACCCCAGGGAGCTTCGACCGGTACTTC. This chain uses TRBV5-4 with TRBJ2-7; D is perhaps TRBD1 or TRBD2 (5 bases each). This CDR3 region has 14 residues. Trimming left V 4 bases short and J 12 bases short, with 23 bases between. Per the germline V gene, CDR1 is SGHNT and CDR2 is YYREEE (reference sequence).

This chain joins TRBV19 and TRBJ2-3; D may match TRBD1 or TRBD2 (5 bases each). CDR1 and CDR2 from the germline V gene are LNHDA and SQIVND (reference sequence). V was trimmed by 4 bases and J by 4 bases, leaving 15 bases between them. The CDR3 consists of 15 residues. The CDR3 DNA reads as TGTGCCAGTAGTACAATTGACGGGGCCCCAGATACGCAGTATTTT. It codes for CASSTIDGAPDTQYF.

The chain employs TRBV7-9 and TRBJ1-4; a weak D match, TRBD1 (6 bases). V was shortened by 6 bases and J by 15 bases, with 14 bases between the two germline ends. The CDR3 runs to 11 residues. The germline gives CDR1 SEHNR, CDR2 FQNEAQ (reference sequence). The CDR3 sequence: CASSSQGMVFF. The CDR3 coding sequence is TGTGCCAGCAGTTCGCAGGGGATGGTGTTTTTT.

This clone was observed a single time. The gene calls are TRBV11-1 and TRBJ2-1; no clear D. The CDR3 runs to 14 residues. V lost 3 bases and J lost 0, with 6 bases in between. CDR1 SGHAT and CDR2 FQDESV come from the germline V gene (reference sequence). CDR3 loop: CASSFGRSYNEQFF. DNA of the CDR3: TGTGCCAGCAGCTTCGGTCGCTCCTACAATGAGCAGTTCTTC.

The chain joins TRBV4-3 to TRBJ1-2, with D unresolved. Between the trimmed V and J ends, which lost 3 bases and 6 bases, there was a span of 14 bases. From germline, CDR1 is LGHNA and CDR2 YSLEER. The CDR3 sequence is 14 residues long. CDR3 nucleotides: TGCGCCAGCAGCCAGTCGAGTGCGTTGGATGGCTACACCTTC. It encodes CASSQSSALDGYTF.

The CDR3 region has the DNA TGTGCCAGCAGCCAAGAGACTTACGGGACCCACGTTGGGGAGCAGTACTTC. This sequence encodes CASSQETYGTHVGEQYF. V is TRBV4-2 and J is TRBJ2-7; D is tentatively TRBD1 or TRBD2 (5 bases each). V was pared by 0 bases and J by 7 bases, with 22 bases between. The CDR3 covers 17 residues. Germline lookup yields CDR1 LGHNA and CDR2 YNFKEQ.

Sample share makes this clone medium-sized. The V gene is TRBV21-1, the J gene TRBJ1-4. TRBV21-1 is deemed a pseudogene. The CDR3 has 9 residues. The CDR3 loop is CASSKQWIF. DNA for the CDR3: TGTGCCAGCAGCAAACAGTGGATTTTT.

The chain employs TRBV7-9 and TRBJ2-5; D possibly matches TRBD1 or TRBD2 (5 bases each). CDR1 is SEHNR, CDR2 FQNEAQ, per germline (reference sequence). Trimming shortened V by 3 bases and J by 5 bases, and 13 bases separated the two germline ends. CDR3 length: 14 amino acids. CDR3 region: CASSLRGEWETQYF. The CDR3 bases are TGTGCCAGCAGCTTGAGGGGAGAGTGGGAGACCCAGTACTTC.

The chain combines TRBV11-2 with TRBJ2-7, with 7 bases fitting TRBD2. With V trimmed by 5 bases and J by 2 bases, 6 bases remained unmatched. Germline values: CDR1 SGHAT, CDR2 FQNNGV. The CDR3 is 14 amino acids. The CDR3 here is CASSRLTSAYEQYF. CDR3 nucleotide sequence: TGTGCCAGCAGCAGACTTACTAGCGCCTACGAGCAGTACTTC.

The DNA for the CDR3 is TGTGCCAGCAGTGAAGCTAGTACAGGGGGCGCGGGGCAGCCCCAGCATTTT. Encoded protein: CASSEASTGGAGQPQHF. The chain carries TRBV6-1 and TRBJ1-5, with 9 positions matching TRBD1. This CDR3 spans 17 amino acids. Germline V gene sequence: CDR1 MNHNS, CDR2 SASEGT. V shed 0 bases and J 7 bases; nucleotides not matched to a gene: 10.

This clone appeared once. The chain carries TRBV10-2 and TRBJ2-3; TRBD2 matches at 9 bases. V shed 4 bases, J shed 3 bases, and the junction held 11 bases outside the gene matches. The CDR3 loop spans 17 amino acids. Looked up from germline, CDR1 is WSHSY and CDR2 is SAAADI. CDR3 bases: TGCGCCAGCAGTGCCCGCGGGGGTAGCGGGAGTACAGATACGCAGTATTTT. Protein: CASSARGGSGSTDTQYF.

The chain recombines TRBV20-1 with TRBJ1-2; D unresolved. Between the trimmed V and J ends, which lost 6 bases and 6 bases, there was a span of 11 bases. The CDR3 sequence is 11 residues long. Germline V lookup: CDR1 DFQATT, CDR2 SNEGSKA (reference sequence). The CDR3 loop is CSARYEDGYTF. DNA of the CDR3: TGCAGTGCCCGGTACGAGGATGGCTACACCTTC.

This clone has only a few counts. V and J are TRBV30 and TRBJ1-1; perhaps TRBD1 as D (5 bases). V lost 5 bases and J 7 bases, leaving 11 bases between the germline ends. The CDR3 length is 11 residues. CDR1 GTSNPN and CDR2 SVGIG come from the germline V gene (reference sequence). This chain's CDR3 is CAWSGGDEAFF. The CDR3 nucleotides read TGTGCCTGGTCGGGGGGGGATGAAGCTTTCTTT.

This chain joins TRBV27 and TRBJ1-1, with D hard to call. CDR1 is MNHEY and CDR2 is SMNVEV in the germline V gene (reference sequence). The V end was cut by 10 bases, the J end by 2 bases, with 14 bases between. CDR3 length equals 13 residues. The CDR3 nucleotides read TGTGCCACCAAGAGGCTCCTCAACACTGAAGCTTTCTTT. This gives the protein CATKRLLNTEAFF.

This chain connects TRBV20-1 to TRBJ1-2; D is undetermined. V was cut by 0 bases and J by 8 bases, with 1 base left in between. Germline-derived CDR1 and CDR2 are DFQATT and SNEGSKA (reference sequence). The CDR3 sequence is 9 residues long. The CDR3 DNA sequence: TGCAGTGCTAGAGAAGGCTACACCTTC. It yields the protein CSAREGYTF.

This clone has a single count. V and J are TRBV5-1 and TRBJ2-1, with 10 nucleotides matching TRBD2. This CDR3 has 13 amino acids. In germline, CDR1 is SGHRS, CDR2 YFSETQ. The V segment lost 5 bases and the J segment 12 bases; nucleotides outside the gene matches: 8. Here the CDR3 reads CASSSASGGLQFF. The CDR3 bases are TGCGCCAGCAGTTCCGCTAGCGGGGGCCTGCAGTTCTTC.

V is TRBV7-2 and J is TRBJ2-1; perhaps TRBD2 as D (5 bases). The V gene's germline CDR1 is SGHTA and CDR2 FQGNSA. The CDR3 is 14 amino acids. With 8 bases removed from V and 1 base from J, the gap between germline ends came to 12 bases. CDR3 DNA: TGTGCCAGCGGAGGCGTCGGTTCCTACAATGAGCAGTTCTTC. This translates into CASGGVGSYNEQFF. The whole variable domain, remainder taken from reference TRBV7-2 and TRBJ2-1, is GAGVSQSPSNKVTEKGKDVELRCDPISGHTALYWYRQSLGQGLEFLIYFQGNSAPDKSGLPSDRFSAERTGGSVSTLTIQRTQQEDSAVYLCASGGVGSYNEQFFGPGTRLTVL.

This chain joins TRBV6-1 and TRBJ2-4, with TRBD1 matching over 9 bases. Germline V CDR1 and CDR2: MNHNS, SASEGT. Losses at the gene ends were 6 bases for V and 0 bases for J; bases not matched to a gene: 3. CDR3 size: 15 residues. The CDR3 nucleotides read TGTGCCAGCAGGGTGACAGGGGGAGCCAAAAACATTCAGTACTTC. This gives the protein CASRVTGGAKNIQYF.

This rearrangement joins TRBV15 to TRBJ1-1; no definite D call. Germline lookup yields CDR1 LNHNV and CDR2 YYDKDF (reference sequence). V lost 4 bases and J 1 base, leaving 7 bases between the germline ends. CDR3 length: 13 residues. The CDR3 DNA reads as TGTGCCACCAGCAAACAGTCGAACACTGAAGCTTTCTTT. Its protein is CATSKQSNTEAFF.

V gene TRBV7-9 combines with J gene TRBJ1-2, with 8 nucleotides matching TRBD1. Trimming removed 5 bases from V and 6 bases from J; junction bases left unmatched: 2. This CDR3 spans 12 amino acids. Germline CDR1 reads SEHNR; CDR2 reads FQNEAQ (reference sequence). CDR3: CASSTTGDGYTF. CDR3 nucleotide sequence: TGTGCCAGCAGCACGACAGGGGATGGCTACACCTTC.

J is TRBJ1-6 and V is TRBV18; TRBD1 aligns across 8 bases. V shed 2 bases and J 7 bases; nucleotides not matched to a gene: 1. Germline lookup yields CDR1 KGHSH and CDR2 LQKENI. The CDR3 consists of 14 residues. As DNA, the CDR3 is TGTGCCAGCTCACCAAACAGGGGGAATTCACCCCTCCACTTT. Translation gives CASSPNRGNSPLHF.

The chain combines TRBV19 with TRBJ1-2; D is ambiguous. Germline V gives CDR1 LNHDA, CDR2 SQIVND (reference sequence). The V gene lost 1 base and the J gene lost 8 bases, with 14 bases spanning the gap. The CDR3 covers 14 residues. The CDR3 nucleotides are TGTGCCAGTAGTATAGCGGCCTCCGCAGGAGGCTACACCTTC. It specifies CASSIAASAGGYTF.